These T cell receptor beta chains were read from a single sample in a study of T-cell reconstitution after alpha-beta-depleted transplantation in children. MiXCR was run by TCRdb on the PCR reads, yielding one entry per CDR3 protein. This sample has 500,000 to 750,000 distinct CDR3 sequences, with 27% found just once. Sequences were derived from PBMCs, sampled before TCRalphabeta/CD19-depleted stem cell transplant. The receptors shown here come from a boy less than two years old with Wiskott-Aldrich syndrome, due to receive a stem cell transplant. Both conserved end residues are part of each CDR3. Fields, in order: V gene, J gene, clone size, CDR3 protein. Only part of the rows carry a size: once, few, many, or a class if the clone is expanded.

V: TRBV5-6
J: TRBJ2-1
size: -
CDR3: CASSRGLPNNEQFF

V: TRBV5-1
J: TRBJ2-1
size: few
CDR3: CASTVLLAGGYNEQFF

V: TRBV12-3/TRBV12-4
J: TRBJ2-7
size: -
CDR3: CASSLSRREFVDEQYF

V: TRBV12-3/TRBV12-4
J: TRBJ2-3
size: -
CDR3: CASSLGPGRRQYF

V: TRBV7-9
J: TRBJ2-1
size: -
CDR3: CASSLMDVGLSEQFF

V: TRBV5-1
J: TRBJ2-1
size: -
CDR3: CASSSRRVAGNNEQFF

V: TRBV7-8
J: TRBJ2-5
size: few
CDR3: CASSLKLVRETQYF

V: TRBV29-1
J: TRBJ2-1
size: -
CDR3: CSVKGLAGNNEQFF

V: TRBV28
J: TRBJ2-1
size: few
CDR3: CASSGQGRADEQFF

V: TRBV5-1
J: TRBJ2-3
size: -
CDR3: CASRVGGHLTDTQYF

V: TRBV9
J: TRBJ2-1
size: -
CDR3: CASSVVGIKGEQFF

V: TRBV20-1
J: TRBJ2-1
size: -
CDR3: CSARGSSNEQFF

V: TRBV5-4
J: TRBJ2-1
size: -
CDR3: CASSFQNEQFF

V: TRBV24-1
J: TRBJ1-1
size: -
CDR3: CATSDGGVNTEAFF

V: TRBV5-1
J: TRBJ2-7
size: -
CDR3: CASSLGLGTRREQYF

V: TRBV6-1
J: TRBJ1-5
size: -
CDR3: CASRGHSLNQPQHF

V: TRBV5-1
J: TRBJ1-1
size: -
CDR3: CASSPGHSGGRTEAFF

V: TRBV5-4
J: TRBJ2-2
size: few
CDR3: CASSLDGGRAGELFF

V: TRBV19
J: TRBJ1-5
size: few
CDR3: CASSATGNNQPQHF

V: TRBV5-1
J: TRBJ2-1
size: -
CDR3: CASSLARGLVYNEQFF

V: TRBV5-1
J: TRBJ1-2
size: few
CDR3: CASSSRGENYGYTF

V: TRBV29-1
J: TRBJ2-4
size: few
CDR3: CSVWGQEYIQYF

V: TRBV5-1
J: TRBJ2-1
size: few
CDR3: CASDSGVGGNEQFF

V: TRBV9
J: TRBJ2-2
size: -
CDR3: CASSVMWLAGDSGELFF

V: TRBV12-3/TRBV12-4
J: TRBJ2-7
size: few
CDR3: CASSYTSGDNYEQYF

V: TRBV10-3
J: TRBJ2-1
size: -
CDR3: CAIGTTYNEQFF

V: TRBV19
J: TRBJ1-2
size: -
CDR3: CASSTLGSNYGYTF

V: TRBV5-1
J: TRBJ2-7
size: few
CDR3: CASSLEVSNYEQYF

V: TRBV11-2
J: TRBJ2-3
size: many
CDR3: CASSLDRTDTQYF